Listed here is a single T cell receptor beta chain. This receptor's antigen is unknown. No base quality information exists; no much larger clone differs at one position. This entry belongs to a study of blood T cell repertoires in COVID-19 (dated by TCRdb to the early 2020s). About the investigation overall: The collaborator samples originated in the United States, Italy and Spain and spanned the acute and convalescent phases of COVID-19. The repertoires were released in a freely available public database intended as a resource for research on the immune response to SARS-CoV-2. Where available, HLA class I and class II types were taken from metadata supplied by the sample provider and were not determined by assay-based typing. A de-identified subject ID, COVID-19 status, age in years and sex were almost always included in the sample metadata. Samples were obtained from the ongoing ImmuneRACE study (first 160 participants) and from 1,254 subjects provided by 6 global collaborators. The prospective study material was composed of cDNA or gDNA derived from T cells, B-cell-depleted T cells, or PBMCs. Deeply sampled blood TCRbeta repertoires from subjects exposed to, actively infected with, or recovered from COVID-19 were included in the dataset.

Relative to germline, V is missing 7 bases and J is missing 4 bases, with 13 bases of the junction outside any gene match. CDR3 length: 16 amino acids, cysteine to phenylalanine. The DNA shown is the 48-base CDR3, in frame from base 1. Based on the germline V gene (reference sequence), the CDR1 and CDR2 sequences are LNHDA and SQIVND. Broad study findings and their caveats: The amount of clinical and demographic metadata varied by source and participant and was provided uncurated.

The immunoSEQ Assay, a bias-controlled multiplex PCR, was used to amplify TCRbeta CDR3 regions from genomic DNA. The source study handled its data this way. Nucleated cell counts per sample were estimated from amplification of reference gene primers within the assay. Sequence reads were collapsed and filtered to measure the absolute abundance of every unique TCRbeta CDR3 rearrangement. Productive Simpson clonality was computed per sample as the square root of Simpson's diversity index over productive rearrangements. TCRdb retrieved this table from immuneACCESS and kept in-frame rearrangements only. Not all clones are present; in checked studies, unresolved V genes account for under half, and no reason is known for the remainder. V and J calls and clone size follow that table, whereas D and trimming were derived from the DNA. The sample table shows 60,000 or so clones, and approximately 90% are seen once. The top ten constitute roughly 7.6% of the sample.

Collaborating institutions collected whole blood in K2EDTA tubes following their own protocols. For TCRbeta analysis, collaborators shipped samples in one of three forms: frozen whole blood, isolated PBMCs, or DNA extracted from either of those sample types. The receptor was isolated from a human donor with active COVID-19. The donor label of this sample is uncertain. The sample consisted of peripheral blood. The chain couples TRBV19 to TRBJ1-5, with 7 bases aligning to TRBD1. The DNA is TGTGCCAGTATTCCCACCGACAGGGTCGATAATCAGCCCCAGCATTTT. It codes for CASIPTDRVDNQPQHF.